Each of the 25 T cell receptor beta chains below was sequenced from the same sample in a study of memory CD4+ T cells and cytomegalovirus serostatus. The sort gate was single viable CD3+CD4+CD8-CD45RO+ cells for memory CD4+ T cells. Repertoires were generated with immunoSEQ multiplex PCR, while TCRdb's copy carries only in-frame clones and drops some. This table has about 56,000 clones, around 79% appearing once. Input material: memory CD4+ T cells from blood. The receptors derive from an adult in good health and CMV-seropositive.

This clone was detected a few times. The V and J genes are TRBV14 and TRBJ1-1; TRBD1 matches 8 bases. The CDR3 sequence is 15 residues long. With 4 bases clipped from V and 0 bases from J, the junction kept 4 bases outside the gene matches. Germline V gene data show CDR1 as SGHDN and CDR2 as FVKESK. In DNA form, the CDR3 reads TGTGCCAGCAGCCTCCGGACAGGGATGAACACTGAAGCTTTCTTT. Translated, it gives CASSLRTGMNTEAFF.

Of note for this clone: Other nucleotide sequences from this sample produce the same CDR3. This chain connects TRBV15 to TRBJ1-1, with a tentative D call TRBD1 (5 bases). Germline values: CDR1 LNHNV, CDR2 YYDKDF (reference sequence). V lost 1 base and J lost 8, with 11 bases in between. CDR3 length: 13 amino acids. The CDR3, as DNA: TGTGCCACCAGCAGAGCCGGGGGGACCGAAGCTTTCTTT. Protein sequence: CATSRAGGTEAFF.

The CDR3 DNA reads as TGTGCCAGCAGTTACGGAACCTCAGGGGTTTTCTTT. This codes for CASSYGTSGVFF. J is TRBJ1-1 and V is TRBV6-5; TRBD1 might be the D (6 bases). The CDR3 length is 12 residues. V shed 2 bases and J shed 13 bases, with 14 bases lying between them. Looked up from germline, CDR1 is MNHEY and CDR2 is SVGAGI.

V usage is TRBV30 and J usage is TRBJ2-1; 12 bases are shared with TRBD2. The germline CDR1 and CDR2 sequences are GTSNPN and SVGIG (reference sequence). V gave up 3 bases and J gave up 10 bases; unmatched junction bases: 7. The CDR3 covers 14 residues. The CDR3 reads CAWSKTSGRIEQFF. The DNA for the CDR3 is TGTGCCTGGAGCAAGACTAGCGGGAGAATCGAGCAGTTCTTC. The full variable domain, with the rest looked up from reference TRBV30 and TRBJ2-1, is SQTIHQWPATLVQPVGSPLSLECTVEGTSNPNLYWYRQAAGRGLQLLFYSVGIGQISSEVPQNLSASRPQDRQFILSSKKLLLSDSGFYLCAWSKTSGRIEQFFGPGTRLTVL.

This chain connects TRBV11-3 to TRBJ2-4; D not resolved. The germline V gene has CDR1 SGHNT and CDR2 YENEEA. V was pared by 4 bases and J by 6 bases, with 10 bases between. This CDR3 has 13 amino acids. The CDR3 sequence is CASSSTHPNIQYF. The CDR3 nucleotides are TGTGCCAGCAGCTCGACACATCCAAACATTCAGTACTTC.

Here the CDR3 reads CSGRLVGYGYTF. CDR3 in DNA: TGCAGCGGCCGGCTAGTCGGCTATGGCTACACCTTC. The chain links TRBV29-1 to TRBJ1-2, with D hard to call. Trimming removed 7 bases from V and 4 bases from J, with 13 bases in between. Germline V gene sequence: CDR1 SQVTM, CDR2 ANQGSEA. The CDR3 loop spans 12 amino acids.

This clone was found a few times. The rearrangement links TRBV5-5 to TRBJ1-1, with D unresolved. The CDR3 extends over 14 amino acids. V was cut by 3 bases and J by 1 base, with 10 bases left in between. CDR1 is SGHKS and CDR2 is YYEKEE in the germline V gene (reference sequence). The CDR3: CASSSLPENTEAFF. The CDR3 DNA is TGTGCCAGCAGCTCCCTCCCCGAGAACACTGAAGCTTTCTTT.

Points on this clone: At the DNA level, this CDR3 is encoded by other sequences in the same sample as well. The V call is TRBV5-6, the J call TRBJ2-7; no clear D. V lost 4 bases and J lost 2, with 10 bases in between. Germline V lookup: CDR1 SGHDT, CDR2 YYEEEE. The CDR3 has 13 amino acids. The CDR3 region is CASSPSRAYEQYV. CDR3 sequence (DNA): TGTGCCAGCAGCCCTAGTCGAGCCTACGAGCAGTACGTC.

This sequence joins TRBV6-1 and TRBJ2-7, with 9 nucleotides matching TRBD1. This CDR3 region has 15 residues. Trimming took 6 bases from V and 2 from J; bases not matched to a gene: 8. Per germline, CDR1 MNHNS and CDR2 SASEGT. CDR3 in DNA: TGTGCCAGCAGAGGAAGGACAGGGGCCCCCTACGAGCAGTACTTC. This gives the protein CASRGRTGAPYEQYF.

The chain links TRBV6-5 to TRBJ2-2; a possible D gene is TRBD1 (6 bases). CDR1 is MNHEY, CDR2 SVGAGI, per germline. CDR3 size: 14 residues. The V and J ends lost 11 bases and 2 bases respectively, with 15 bases between them. The CDR3 protein is CAASRQENTGELFF. The CDR3 DNA follows: TGTGCCGCCAGCAGACAGGAAAACACCGGGGAGCTGTTTTTT.

Written as DNA, the CDR3 is TGTGCCAGCAGTTCCGGACAGGGACGACAGCCCCAGCATTTT. Protein sequence: CASSSGQGRQPQHF. The chain recombines TRBV28 with TRBJ1-5; 8 nucleotides line up with TRBD1. CDR1 and CDR2 from the germline V gene are MDHEN and SYDVKM. The CDR3 loop spans 14 amino acids. The V gene end was trimmed by 4 bases and the J gene end by 7 bases; junction bases not matched to a gene: 6.

The chain recombines TRBV7-2 with TRBJ2-5; 9 bases map to TRBD1. Per the germline V gene, CDR1 is SGHTA and CDR2 is FQGNSA. This CDR3 has 14 residues. The V segment lost 5 bases and the J segment 4 bases; nucleotides outside the gene matches: 5. CDR3 amino acids: CASSQGTGRETQYF. The DNA of the CDR3 is TGTGCCAGCAGCCAAGGGACAGGGAGAGAGACCCAGTACTTC.

This clone was detected only once. The V and J genes are TRBV28 and TRBJ1-1, with a tentative D call TRBD1 (5 bases). V gave up 8 bases and J gave up 1 base, with 14 bases separating them. This CDR3 has 14 residues. Germline CDR1 reads MDHEN; CDR2 reads SYDVKM. Written as DNA, the CDR3 is TGTGCCAGCCACCCGACCGGGGGGAACACTGAAGCTTTCTTT. As protein: CASHPTGGNTEAFF. Full variable domain (rest looked up from reference TRBV28 and TRBJ1-1): DVKVTQSSRYLVKRTGEKVFLECVQDMDHENMFWYRQDPGLGLRLIYFSYDVKMKEKGDIPEGYSVSREKKERFSLILESASTNQTSMYLCASHPTGGNTEAFFGQGTRLTVV.

V is TRBV6-1 and J is TRBJ2-7; the match to TRBD2 covers 7 bases. The V and J ends lost 1 base and 1 base, in that order; junction bases with no gene match: 10. Germline CDR1 MNHNS, CDR2 SASEGT. The CDR3 extends over 17 amino acids. Here the CDR3 reads CASSEGPTSWESYEQYV. In DNA form, the CDR3 reads TGTGCCAGCAGTGAAGGACCGACTAGCTGGGAATCCTACGAGCAGTACGTC.

This rearrangement joins TRBV9 to TRBJ2-7; the match to TRBD1 covers 8 bases. Per germline, CDR1 SGDLS and CDR2 YYNGEE. J lost 6 bases, V lost 0 bases, and 5 bases had no gene match. The CDR3 runs 14 residues. The chain's CDR3 is CASSVGEDRAEQYF. The CDR3 DNA reads TGTGCCAGCAGCGTAGGGGAGGACAGGGCCGAGCAGTACTTC.

V gene TRBV18 combines with J gene TRBJ2-7, with 7 bases identical to TRBD1. The CDR3 consists of 14 residues. V lost 5 bases, J lost 2 bases, and 6 bases stayed unmatched. Germline loops: CDR1 KGHSH, CDR2 LQKENI. CDR3 nucleotide sequence: TGTGCCAGCTCAGGGCGACAGGGCACCTACGAGCAGTACGTC. This sequence encodes CASSGRQGTYEQYV.

The V and J genes are TRBV27 and TRBJ2-3, with D maybe TRBD2 (6 bases). The CDR3 covers 16 residues. V was cut by 3 bases and J by 6 bases, with 19 bases left in between. Germline V gene data show CDR1 as MNHEY and CDR2 as SMNVEV (reference sequence). The CDR3 DNA reads TGTGCCAGCAGTTTGCGACTAGGAGGGGCTGGGGATACGCAGTATTTT. This codes for CASSLRLGGAGDTQYF.

The chain links TRBV27 to TRBJ1-1; D remains ambiguous. The germline gives CDR1 MNHEY, CDR2 SMNVEV (reference sequence). This CDR3 contains 8 residues. The CDR3 DNA reads TGTGCTGAGTGGGGAGCTTTCTTT. Protein sequence: CAEWGAFF.

In this sample, this clone is medium-sized. V gene TRBV14 combines with J gene TRBJ1-1; tentatively, D is TRBD1 (6 bases). Germline V gives CDR1 SGHDN, CDR2 FVKESK. This CDR3 spans 14 amino acids. Trimming removed 3 bases from V and 6 bases from J, with 14 bases in between. The CDR3 DNA is TGTGCCAGCAGCCACTCGGGGGCATACCCTGAAGCTTTCTTT. Its translation: CASSHSGAYPEAFF.

The count of this clone is one. This chain connects TRBV19 to TRBJ2-5; D is uncertain. The germline gives CDR1 LNHDA, CDR2 SQIVND (reference sequence). The CDR3 runs to 11 residues. V lost 6 bases to trimming and J lost 5 bases, with 7 bases between them. The CDR3 region is CASSALETQYF. Written as DNA, the CDR3 is TGTGCCAGTAGCGCCCTCGAGACCCAGTACTTC.

V is TRBV7-2 and J is TRBJ2-3, with a tentative D call TRBD1 (6 bases). Germline CDR1 reads SGHTA; CDR2 reads FQGNSA. V lost 2 bases and J lost 4, with 22 bases in between. CDR3 length equals 18 residues. The CDR3 bases are TGTGCCAGCAGCTTACAGGGACGCTTATCTACAGGGTCAGATACGCAGTATTTT. As protein: CASSLQGRLSTGSDTQYF.

The chain uses TRBV7-9 and TRBJ2-2; D unresolved. CDR1 and CDR2 (germline): SEHNR, FQNEAQ (reference sequence). V gave up 1 base and J gave up 2 bases, with 8 bases separating them. This CDR3 contains 15 residues. CDR3 coding DNA: TGTGCCAGCAGCTTAGTATCGAGCAACACCGGGGAGCTGTTTTTT. It encodes CASSLVSSNTGELFF.

The chain recombines TRBV6-1 with TRBJ1-1; D gene unclear. V lost 3 bases, J lost 3 bases, and 14 bases lay in between. CDR3 length: 15 amino acids. Per germline, CDR1 MNHNS and CDR2 SASEGT. Here the CDR3 reads CASSDEGMPHTEAFF. In DNA form, the CDR3 reads TGTGCCAGCAGTGATGAAGGGATGCCTCACACTGAAGCTTTCTTT.

V and J are TRBV6-5 and TRBJ2-3; D may be TRBD2 (6 bases). V lost 5 bases, J lost 3 bases, and 12 bases lay in between. This CDR3 contains 14 residues. CDR1 is MNHEY and CDR2 is SVGAGI in the germline V gene. The CDR3 loop is CASSNRLETDTQYF. DNA for the CDR3: TGTGCCAGCAGTAACCGACTAGAAACAGATACGCAGTATTTT.

This sequence joins TRBV5-8 and TRBJ2-3; TRBD1 might be the D (6 bases). Looked up from germline, CDR1 is SGHTS and CDR2 is YDEGEE. Trimming stripped 0 bases from V and 6 bases from J, with 20 bases between. The CDR3 runs 17 residues. CDR3: CASSLGGRGANPDTQYF. The CDR3 DNA reads TGTGCCAGCAGCTTGGGGGGGCGCGGAGCGAATCCTGATACGCAGTATTTT.